This T cell receptor (beta chain) was observed in a study of cytomegalovirus exposure and HLA in healthy donors. For the study at large: Unique TCRs numbering some 77 million, obtained from HLA-typed donors, made up an early data release. The study, taken as a whole, reports: Most of the TCR beta V segments (in an earlier analysis) were productive either about 90% or about 30% of the time.

The primer mix had 60 Vbeta and 13 Jbeta primers. Some clones are missing from TCRdb's copy, which holds only in-frame ones; the method was immunoSEQ multiplex PCR. The sample carries about 140,000 clones, 70% to 80% recorded once. This CDR3 region has 13 residues. CDR1 is SGHTA and CDR2 is FQGNSA in the germline V gene. With 10 bases removed from V and 2 bases from J, the gap between germline ends came to 12 bases. As regards this clone: Its antigen is not known.

V and J are TRBV7-2 and TRBJ1-3; D is possibly TRBD1 (5 bases). Source material: PBMCs. The clonotype was recovered from a man aged 25-40 years in good health and CMV-seronegative. The CDR3 region has the DNA TGTGCCACTATGAAGGGGCCTGGAAACACCATATATTTT. Protein: CATMKGPGNTIYF.